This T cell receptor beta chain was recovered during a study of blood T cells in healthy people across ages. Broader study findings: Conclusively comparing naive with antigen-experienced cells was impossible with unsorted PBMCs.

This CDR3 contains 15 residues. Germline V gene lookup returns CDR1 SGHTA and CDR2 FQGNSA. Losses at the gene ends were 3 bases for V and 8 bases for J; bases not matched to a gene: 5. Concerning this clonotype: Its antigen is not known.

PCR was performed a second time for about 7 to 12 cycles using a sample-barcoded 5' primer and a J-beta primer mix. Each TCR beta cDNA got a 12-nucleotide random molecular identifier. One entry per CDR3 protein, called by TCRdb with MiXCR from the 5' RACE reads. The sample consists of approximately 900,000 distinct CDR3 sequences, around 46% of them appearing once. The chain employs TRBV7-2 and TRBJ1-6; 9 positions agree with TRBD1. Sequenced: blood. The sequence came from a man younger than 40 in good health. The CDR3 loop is CASSLQTGGHSPLHF. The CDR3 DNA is TGTGCCAGCAGCTTGCAGACAGGGGGGCATTCACCCCTCCACTTT.